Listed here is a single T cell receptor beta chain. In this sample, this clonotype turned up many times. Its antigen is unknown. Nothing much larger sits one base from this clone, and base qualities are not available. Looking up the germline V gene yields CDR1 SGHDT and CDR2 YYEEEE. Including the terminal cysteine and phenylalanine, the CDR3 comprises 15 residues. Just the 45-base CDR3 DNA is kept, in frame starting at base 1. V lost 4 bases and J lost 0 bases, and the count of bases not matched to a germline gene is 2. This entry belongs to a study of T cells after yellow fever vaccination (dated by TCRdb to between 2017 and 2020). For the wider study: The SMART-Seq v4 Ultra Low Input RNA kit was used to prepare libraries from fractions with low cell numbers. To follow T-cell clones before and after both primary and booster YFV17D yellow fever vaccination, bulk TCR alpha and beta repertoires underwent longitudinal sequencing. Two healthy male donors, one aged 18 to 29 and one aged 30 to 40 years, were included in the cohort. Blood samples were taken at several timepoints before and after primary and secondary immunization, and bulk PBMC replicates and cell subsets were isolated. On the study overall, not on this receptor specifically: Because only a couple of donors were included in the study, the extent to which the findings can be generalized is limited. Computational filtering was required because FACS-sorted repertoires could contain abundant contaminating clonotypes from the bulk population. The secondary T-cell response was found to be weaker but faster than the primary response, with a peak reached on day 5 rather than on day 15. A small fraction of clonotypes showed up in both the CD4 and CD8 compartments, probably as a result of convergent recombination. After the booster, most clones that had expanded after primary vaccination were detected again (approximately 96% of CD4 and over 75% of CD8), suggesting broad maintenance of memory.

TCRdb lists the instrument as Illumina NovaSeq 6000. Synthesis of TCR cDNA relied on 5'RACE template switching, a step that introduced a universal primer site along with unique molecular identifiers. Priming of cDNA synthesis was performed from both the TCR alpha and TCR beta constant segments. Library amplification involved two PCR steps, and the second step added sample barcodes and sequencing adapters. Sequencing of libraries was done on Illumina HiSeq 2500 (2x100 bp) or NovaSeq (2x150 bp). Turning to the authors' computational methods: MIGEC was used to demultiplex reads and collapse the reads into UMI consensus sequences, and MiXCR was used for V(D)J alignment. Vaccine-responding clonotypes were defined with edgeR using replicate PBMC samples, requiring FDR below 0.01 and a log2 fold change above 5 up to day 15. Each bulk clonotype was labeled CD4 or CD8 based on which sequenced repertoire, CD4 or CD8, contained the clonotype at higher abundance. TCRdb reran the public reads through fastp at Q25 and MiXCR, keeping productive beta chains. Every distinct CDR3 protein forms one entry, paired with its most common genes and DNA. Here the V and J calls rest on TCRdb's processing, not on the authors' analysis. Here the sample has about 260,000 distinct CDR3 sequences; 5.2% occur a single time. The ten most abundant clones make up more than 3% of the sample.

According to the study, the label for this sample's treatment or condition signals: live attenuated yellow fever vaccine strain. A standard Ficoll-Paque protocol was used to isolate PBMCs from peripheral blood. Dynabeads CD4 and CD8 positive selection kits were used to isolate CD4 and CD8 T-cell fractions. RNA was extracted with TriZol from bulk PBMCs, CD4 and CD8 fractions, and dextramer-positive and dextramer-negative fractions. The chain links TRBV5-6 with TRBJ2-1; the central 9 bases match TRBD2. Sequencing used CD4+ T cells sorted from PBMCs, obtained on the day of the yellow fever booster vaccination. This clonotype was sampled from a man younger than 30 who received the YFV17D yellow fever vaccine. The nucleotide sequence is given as TGTGCCAGCAGCCCGCGGGGGGGCTCCTACAATGAGCAGTTCTTC. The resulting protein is CASSPRGGSYNEQFF.